A single sample is the source of the 17 T cell receptor beta chains below, sequenced in a study of T cell responses to AZD1222 COVID-19 vaccine. Libraries were prepared by immunoSEQ multiplex PCR; TCRdb keeps only in-frame clonotypes and omits some of them. Here the sample spans approximately 200,000 clones, 80% to 95% being singletons. This material consisted of peripheral blood, taken 28 days after the second AZD1222 dose. The receptors were gathered from an adult who received the AZD1222 COVID-19 vaccine.

V gene TRBV6-1 combines with J gene TRBJ2-1; 11 nucleotides align to TRBD2. Germline trimming cut 3 bases from V and 9 bases from J; bases unmatched to any gene: 10. Per the germline V gene, CDR1 is MNHNS and CDR2 is SASEGT. The CDR3 extends over 16 amino acids. The DNA of the CDR3 is TGTGCCAGCAGTGAGTTTACACCCGGACTAGCGGGTGAGCAGTTCTTC. Protein sequence: CASSEFTPGLAGEQFF.

Only one count was recorded for this clone. CDR3 bases: TGTGCCAGCAGCTTACAGGGTCCTTCCACAGATACGCAGTATTTT. Translation: CASSLQGPSTDTQYF. J is TRBJ2-3 and V is TRBV5-6; possible D gene TRBD1, 6 bases. The germline CDR1 and CDR2 sequences are SGHDT and YYEEEE. Deletions cut 2 bases from V and 2 bases from J, with 12 bases between. The CDR3 extends over 15 amino acids.

The V gene is TRBV28, the J gene TRBJ2-3; 7 bases map to TRBD2. The CDR3 is 14 residues long. Germline assignment: CDR1 MDHEN and CDR2 SYDVKM. Trimming at V came to 3 bases and at J to 4 bases, leaving 4 bases not matched to a gene. The DNA for the CDR3 is TGTGCCAGCAGTTTGGGGCTAGCGGCAGATACGCAGTATTTT. This gives the protein CASSLGLAADTQYF.

V is TRBV4-3 and J is TRBJ2-7, with D perhaps being TRBD1 or TRBD2 (5 bases each). This CDR3 region has 16 residues. Germline-derived CDR1 and CDR2 are LGHNA and YSLEER. Trimming removed 0 bases at V and 2 bases at J, with 14 bases between. The CDR3 protein is CASSQDHWDPPYEQYF. The CDR3 nucleotides are TGCGCCAGCAGCCAAGATCATTGGGACCCCCCCTACGAGCAGTACTTC.

The V and J genes are TRBV10-3 and TRBJ1-5; a weak D match, TRBD1 (6 bases). The CDR3 is 16 amino acids. Between the trimmed V and J ends, which lost 11 bases and 1 base, there was a span of 21 bases. Germline lookup yields CDR1 ENHRY and CDR2 SYGVKD. The CDR3 nucleotides are TGTGCCGCCGGGGAACAGGGATCTATGAGCAATCAGCCCCAGCATTTT. It codes for CAAGEQGSMSNQPQHF.

This chain uses TRBV4-1 with TRBJ2-7, with D perhaps matching TRBD1 (5 bases). V was cut by 0 bases and J by 2 bases, with 8 bases left in between. CDR1 and CDR2 from the germline V gene are MGHRA and YSYEKL. This CDR3 region has 14 residues. As DNA, the CDR3 is TGCGCCAGCAGCCAAGATACCAGGGCCTACGAGCAGTACTTC. This gives the protein CASSQDTRAYEQYF.

This sequence joins TRBV5-1 and TRBJ1-3, with 9 bases identical to TRBD1. The V and J ends lost 3 bases and 3 bases, in that order; junction bases with no gene match: 4. The CDR3 totals 15 residues. Per the germline V gene, CDR1 is SGHRS and CDR2 is YFSETQ. The CDR3 DNA sequence: TGCGCCAGCAGCTCGGGACAGGGTGATGGAAACACCATATATTTT. It translates to CASSSGQGDGNTIYF.

The chain has TRBV5-1 and TRBJ2-5; 8 nucleotides match TRBD1. CDR3 length: 15 residues. Germline CDR1 and CDR2: SGHRS and YFSETQ. J was trimmed by 4 bases and V by 0 bases; bases with no gene match: 5. CDR3: CASSLENRGAETQYF. The CDR3 DNA is TGCGCCAGCAGCTTGGAAAACAGGGGGGCAGAGACCCAGTACTTC.

The CDR3 reads CASSPRTNLAKNIQYF. Here the CDR3 DNA reads TGTGCCAGCAGCCCTAGGACTAACCTAGCCAAAAACATTCAGTACTTC. This chain uses TRBV7-2 with TRBJ2-4; a possible D gene is TRBD2 (6 bases). This CDR3 comprises 16 residues. In germline, CDR1 is SGHTA, CDR2 FQGNSA. Trimming stripped 5 bases from V and 0 bases from J, with 14 bases between.

The CDR3 here is CASSLQGPLIAYNEQFF. The CDR3, as DNA: TGTGCCAGCAGCCTCCAGGGCCCTTTAATCGCCTACAATGAGCAGTTCTTC. This chain joins TRBV14 and TRBJ2-1, with D maybe TRBD1 (5 bases). The CDR3 runs to 17 residues. Germline V gene data show CDR1 as SGHDN and CDR2 as FVKESK. Trimming left V 4 bases short and J 2 bases short, with 18 bases between. The whole variable domain, remainder taken from reference TRBV14 and TRBJ2-1, is EAGVTQFPSHSVIEKGQTVTLRCDPISGHDNLYWYRRVMGKEIKFLLHFVKESKQDESGMPNNRFLAERTGGTYSTLKVQPAELEDSGVYFCASSLQGPLIAYNEQFFGPGTRLTVL.

The rearrangement uses TRBV4-1 and TRBJ1-5; 10 nucleotides align to TRBD1. The J segment lost 4 bases and the V segment lost 0 bases, leaving 9 bases of the junction unmatched. This CDR3 spans 18 amino acids. Germline CDR1 reads MGHRA; CDR2 reads YSYEKL. The CDR3 sequence: CASSQEVRQGALNQPQHF. DNA for the CDR3: TGCGCCAGCAGCCAAGAGGTCCGACAGGGGGCGTTGAATCAGCCCCAGCATTTT.

V and J are TRBV7-6 and TRBJ1-4; D is ambiguous. The CDR3 is 16 residues long. Trimming took off 3 bases at V and 0 bases at J, with 11 bases between the two ends. Germline-derived CDR1 and CDR2 are SGHVS and FNYEAQ. The CDR3 nucleotides read TGTGCCAGCAGCTTGTACAGTAGCGCAACTAATGAAAAACTGTTTTTT. It specifies CASSLYSSATNEKLFF.

This clone showed up many times. The V call is TRBV7-8, the J call TRBJ1-1, with TRBD1 matching 8 bases. Germline V gene lookup returns CDR1 SGHVS and CDR2 FQNEAQ. There are 17 residues in the CDR3. Germline trimming cut 5 bases from V and 4 bases from J; bases unmatched to any gene: 15. In DNA, the CDR3 is TGTGCCAGCAGCCGCGACAGGGGACTCGGGTCGGGCACTGAAGCTTTCTTT. This gives the protein CASSRDRGLGSGTEAFF.

The chain carries TRBV28 and TRBJ2-1, with 8 positions matching TRBD1. The CDR3 runs to 15 residues. Germline CDR1 MDHEN, CDR2 SYDVKM. Germline trimming cut 8 bases from V and 6 bases from J; bases unmatched to any gene: 12. In DNA form, the CDR3 reads TGTGCCAGCCGGTCAGGGTCAGGGGGCATCAATGAGCAGTTCTTC. Residues: CASRSGSGGINEQFF.

The chain employs TRBV25-1 and TRBJ2-7; 10 nucleotides line up with TRBD1. This CDR3 contains 18 residues. Germline V gene data show CDR1 as MGHDK and CDR2 as SYGVNS. J was trimmed by 3 bases and V by 7 bases; bases with no gene match: 18. In DNA form, the CDR3 reads TGTGCCAGCATCCGGGACAGGGGTTGGGGGAAGCATTACTACGAGCAGTACTTC. Its protein product is CASIRDRGWGKHYYEQYF.

Worth noting for this clone: Other nucleotide sequences from this sample produce the same CDR3. The gene calls are TRBV19 and TRBJ1-1, with no clear D. Deletions cut 1 base from V and 1 base from J, with 7 bases between. CDR3 length: 14 amino acids. CDR1 LNHDA and CDR2 SQIVND come from the germline V gene (reference sequence). The CDR3 sequence: CASSIAGRNTEAFF. CDR3 coding DNA: TGTGCCAGTAGTATAGCTGGGAGGAACACTGAAGCTTTCTTT.

This clone has a handful of counts. Relative to the germline gene, one junction end is altered; a read error may explain this. The J gene is TRBJ2-1, the V gene TRBV7-9, with 7 bases matching TRBD2. Germline CDR1 is SEHNR and CDR2 is FQNEAQ (reference sequence). The CDR3 runs 13 residues. The CDR3 is CASSLGDYSEQFF. The CDR3 bases are TGTGCCAGCAGCCTGGGGGACTACAGTGAGCAGTTCTTC.